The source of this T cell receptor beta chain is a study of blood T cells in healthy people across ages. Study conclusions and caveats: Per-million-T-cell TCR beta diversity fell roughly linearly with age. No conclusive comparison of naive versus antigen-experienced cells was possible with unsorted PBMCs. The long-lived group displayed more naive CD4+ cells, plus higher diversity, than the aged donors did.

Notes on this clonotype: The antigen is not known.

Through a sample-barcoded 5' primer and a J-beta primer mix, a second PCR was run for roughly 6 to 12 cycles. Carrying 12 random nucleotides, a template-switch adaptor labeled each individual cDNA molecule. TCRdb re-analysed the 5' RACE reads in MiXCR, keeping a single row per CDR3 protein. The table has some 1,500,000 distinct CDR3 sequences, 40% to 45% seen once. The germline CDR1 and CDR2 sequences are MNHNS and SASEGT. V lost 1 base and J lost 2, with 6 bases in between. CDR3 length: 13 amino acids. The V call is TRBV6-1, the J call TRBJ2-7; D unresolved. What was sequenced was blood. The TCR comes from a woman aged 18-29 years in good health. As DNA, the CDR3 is TGTGCCAGCAGTGAAGAACTTACCTACGAGCAGTACTTC. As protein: CASSEELTYEQYF.